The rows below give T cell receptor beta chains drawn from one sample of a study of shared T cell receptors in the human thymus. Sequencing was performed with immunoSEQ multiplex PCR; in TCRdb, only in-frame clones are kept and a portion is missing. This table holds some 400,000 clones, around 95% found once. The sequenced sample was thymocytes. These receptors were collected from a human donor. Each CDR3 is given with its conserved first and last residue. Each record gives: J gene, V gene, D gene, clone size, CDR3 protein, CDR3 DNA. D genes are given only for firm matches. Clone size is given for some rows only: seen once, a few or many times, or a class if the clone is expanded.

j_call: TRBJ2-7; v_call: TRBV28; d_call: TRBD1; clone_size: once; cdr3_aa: CASSPRDRGYEQYF; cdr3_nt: TGTGCCAGCAGTCCCCGGGACAGGGGATACGAGCAGTACTTC
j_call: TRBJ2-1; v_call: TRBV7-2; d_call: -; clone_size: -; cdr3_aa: CASGTKFWVNEQFF; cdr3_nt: TGTGCCAGCGGGACAAAATTTTGGGTCAATGAGCAGTTCTTC
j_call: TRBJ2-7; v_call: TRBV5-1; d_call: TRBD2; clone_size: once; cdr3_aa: CASSPVRQRERESTYEQYF; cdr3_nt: TGCGCCAGCAGCCCGGTTAGGCAGCGGGAGCGAGAGAGCACCTACGAGCAGTACTTC
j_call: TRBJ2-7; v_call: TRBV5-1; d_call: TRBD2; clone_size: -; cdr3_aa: CASSPPTSGRANEQYF; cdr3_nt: TGCGCCAGCAGCCCTCCTACTAGCGGGAGGGCGAATGAGCAGTACTTC
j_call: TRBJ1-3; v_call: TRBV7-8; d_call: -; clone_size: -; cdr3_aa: CASSRSYPSGNTIYF; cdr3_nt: TGTGCCAGCAGCCGGTCGTACCCCTCAGGAAACACCATATATTTT
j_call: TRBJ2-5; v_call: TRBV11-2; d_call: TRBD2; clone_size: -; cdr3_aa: CASSLEGSGRREETQYF; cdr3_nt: TGTGCCAGCAGCCTAGAGGGTAGCGGGAGGAGAGAAGAGACCCAGTACTTC
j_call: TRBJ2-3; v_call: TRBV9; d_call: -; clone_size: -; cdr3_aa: CASSVACLEADTQYF; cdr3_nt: TGTGCCAGCAGCGTAGCTTGTCTAGAGGCAGATACGCAGTATTTT
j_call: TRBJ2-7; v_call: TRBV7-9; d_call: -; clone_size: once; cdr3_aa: CASSVETYEQYF; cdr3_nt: TGTGCCAGCAGTGTGGAGACCTACGAGCAGTACTTC
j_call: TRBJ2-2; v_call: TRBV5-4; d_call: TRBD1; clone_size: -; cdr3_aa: CASSGTGGSGELFF; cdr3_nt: TGTGCCAGCAGCGGAACAGGGGGATCCGGGGAGCTGTTTTTT
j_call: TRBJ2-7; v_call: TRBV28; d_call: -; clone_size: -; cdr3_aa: CASTLREGDEQYF; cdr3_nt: TGTGCCAGCACTTTAAGGGAGGGGGACGAGCAGTACTTC
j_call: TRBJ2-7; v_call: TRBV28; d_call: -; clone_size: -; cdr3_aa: CASSKIKDYEQYF; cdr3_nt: TGTGCCAGCAGCAAAATAAAGGACTACGAGCAGTACTTC
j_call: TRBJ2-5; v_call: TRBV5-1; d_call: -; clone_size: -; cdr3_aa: CASSLICLWGRDCPGETQYF; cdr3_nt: TGCGCCAGCAGCTTGATCTGCTTGTGGGGACGGGACTGTCCTGGAGAGACCCAGTACTTC
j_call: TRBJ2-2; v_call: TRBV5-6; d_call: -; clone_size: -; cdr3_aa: CASSLEGLITGELFF; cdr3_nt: TGTGCCAGCAGCTTGGAGGGACTCATAACCGGGGAGCTGTTTTTT
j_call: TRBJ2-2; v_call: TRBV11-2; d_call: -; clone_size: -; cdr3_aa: CASSSQAGLHTGELFF; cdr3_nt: TGTGCCAGCAGCTCCCAAGCGGGCCTGCACACCGGGGAGCTGTTTTTT
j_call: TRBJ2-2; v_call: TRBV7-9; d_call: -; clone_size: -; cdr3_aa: CASSLRGHPSNTGELFF; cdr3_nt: TGTGCCAGCAGCTTAAGGGGACACCCATCGAACACCGGGGAGCTGTTTTTT
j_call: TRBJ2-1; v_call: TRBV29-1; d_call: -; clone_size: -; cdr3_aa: CSERSRAHEQFF; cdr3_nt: TGCAGCGAGAGATCAAGGGCACATGAGCAGTTCTTC
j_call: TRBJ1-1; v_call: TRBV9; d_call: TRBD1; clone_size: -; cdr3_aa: CASSVVGGSGKTFF; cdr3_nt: TGTGCCAGCAGCGTAGTAGGGGGCTCCGGTAAGACTTTCTTT
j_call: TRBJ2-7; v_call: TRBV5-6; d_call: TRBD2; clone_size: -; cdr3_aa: CASSPGTSEQYF; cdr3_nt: TGTGCCAGCAGCCCCGGGACTAGCGAGCAGTACTTC
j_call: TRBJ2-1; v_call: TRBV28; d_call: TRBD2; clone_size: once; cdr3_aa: CASSAISGTSGVGSRNEQFF; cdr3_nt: TGTGCCAGCAGTGCCATCTCCGGGACTAGCGGGGTGGGGTCTCGGAATGAGCAGTTCTTC
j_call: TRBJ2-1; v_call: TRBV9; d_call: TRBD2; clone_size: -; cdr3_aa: CASSRGDGRRRNEQFF; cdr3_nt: TGTGCCAGCAGCAGAGGGGACGGGAGGAGGAGGAATGAGCAGTTCTTC
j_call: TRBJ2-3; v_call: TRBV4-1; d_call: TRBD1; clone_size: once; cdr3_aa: CATLDSRQGAPDTQYF; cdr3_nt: TGCGCCACCTTAGATTCAAGACAGGGGGCCCCAGATACGCAGTATTTT
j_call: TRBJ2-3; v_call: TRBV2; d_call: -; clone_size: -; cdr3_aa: CASHQELAVTDTQYF; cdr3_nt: TGTGCCAGCCATCAGGAACTAGCAGTTACAGATACGCAGTATTTT
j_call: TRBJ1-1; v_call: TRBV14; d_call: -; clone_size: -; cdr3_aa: CASSLRGGPVNTEAFF; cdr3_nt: TGTGCCAGCAGCCTTCGGGGCGGCCCCGTGAACACTGAAGCTTTCTTT
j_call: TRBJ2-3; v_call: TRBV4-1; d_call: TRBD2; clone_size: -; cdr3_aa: CASSQDLAALGDTDTQYF; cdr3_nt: TGCGCCAGCAGCCAAGATCTAGCGGCGCTTGGGGACACAGATACGCAGTATTTT
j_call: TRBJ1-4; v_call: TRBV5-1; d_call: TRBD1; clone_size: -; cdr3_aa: CASSLEGQGTTNEKLFF; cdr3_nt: TGCGCCAGCAGCTTGGAGGGACAGGGGACAACTAATGAAAAACTGTTTTTT
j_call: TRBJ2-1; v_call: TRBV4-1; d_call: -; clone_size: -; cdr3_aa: CASSQDPSGPYFPYNEQFF; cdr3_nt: TGCGCCAGCAGCCAAGACCCCTCGGGTCCCTACTTTCCCTACAATGAGCAGTTCTTC
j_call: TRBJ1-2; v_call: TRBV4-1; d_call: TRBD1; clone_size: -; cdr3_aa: CASSQDLGQGFNYGYTF; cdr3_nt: TGCGCCAGCAGCCAAGATCTAGGACAGGGCTTTAACTATGGCTACACCTTC
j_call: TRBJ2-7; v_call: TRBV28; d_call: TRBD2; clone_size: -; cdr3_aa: CASSFTSGRALTEQYF; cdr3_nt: TGTGCCAGCAGTTTCACGAGCGGGAGGGCTTTAACCGAGCAGTACTTC
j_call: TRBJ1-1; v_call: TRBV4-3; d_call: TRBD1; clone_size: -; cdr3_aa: CASSPRGREGFRAFF; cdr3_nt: TGCGCCAGCAGCCCGAGGGGGCGCGAAGGTTTCCGAGCTTTCTTT
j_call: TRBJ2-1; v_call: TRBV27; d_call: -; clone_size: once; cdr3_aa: CASGLLAVPYNEQFF; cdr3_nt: TGTGCCAGCGGCCTTTTAGCCGTCCCCTACAATGAGCAGTTCTTC
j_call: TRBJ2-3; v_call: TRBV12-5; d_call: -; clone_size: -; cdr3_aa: CASGKGDTDTQYF; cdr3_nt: TGTGCTAGTGGGAAGGGGGACACAGATACGCAGTATTTT
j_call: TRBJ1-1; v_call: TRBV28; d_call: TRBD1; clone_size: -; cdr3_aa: CASSSHQGVLPLNTEAFF; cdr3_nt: TGTGCCAGCAGTTCGCACCAGGGGGTCCTACCCCTGAACACTGAAGCTTTCTTT
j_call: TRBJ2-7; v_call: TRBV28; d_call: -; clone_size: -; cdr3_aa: CAPAQGNGSYEQYF; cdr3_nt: TGTGCCCCAGCCCAGGGGAACGGTTCCTACGAGCAGTACTTC
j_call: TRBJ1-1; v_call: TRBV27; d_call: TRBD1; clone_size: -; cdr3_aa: CASSYYRDRMATEAFF; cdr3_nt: TGTGCCAGCAGTTATTATCGGGACAGGATGGCTACTGAAGCTTTCTTT
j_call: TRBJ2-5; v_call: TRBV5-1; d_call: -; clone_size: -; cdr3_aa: CASSFDGQETQYF; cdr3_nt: TGCGCCAGCAGCTTCGACGGTCAAGAGACCCAGTACTTC
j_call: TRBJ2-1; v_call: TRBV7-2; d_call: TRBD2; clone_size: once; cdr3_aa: CASSLGLAGNEQFF; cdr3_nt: TGTGCCAGCAGCTTAGGTCTAGCGGGCAATGAGCAGTTCTTC
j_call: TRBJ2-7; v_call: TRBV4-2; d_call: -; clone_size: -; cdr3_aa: CASSQDSDSLYEQYF; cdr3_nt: TGTGCCAGCAGCCAAGATTCGGACTCCTTATACGAGCAGTACTTC
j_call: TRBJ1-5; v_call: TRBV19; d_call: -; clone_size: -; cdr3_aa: CASSPRSPFNQPQHF; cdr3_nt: TGTGCCAGTAGTCCCCGGTCCCCGTTTAATCAGCCCCAGCATTTT
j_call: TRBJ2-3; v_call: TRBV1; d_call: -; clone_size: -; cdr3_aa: CTSSQDYQGAEDTQYF; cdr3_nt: TGCACCAGCAGCCAAGATTACCAGGGGGCTGAAGATACGCAGTATTTT
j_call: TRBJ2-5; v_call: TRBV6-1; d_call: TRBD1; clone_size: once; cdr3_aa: CASSERKDRGFWSPYQETQYF; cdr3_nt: TGTGCCAGCAGTGAAAGGAAGGACAGGGGGTTTTGGAGCCCCTACCAAGAGACCCAGTACTTC
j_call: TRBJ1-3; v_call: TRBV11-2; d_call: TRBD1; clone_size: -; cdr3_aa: CASSRLGTVSGNTIYF; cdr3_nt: TGTGCCAGCAGCAGACTCGGGACAGTCTCTGGAAACACCATATATTTT
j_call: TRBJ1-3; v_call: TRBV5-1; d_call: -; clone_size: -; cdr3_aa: CASSGGAHTGNTIYF; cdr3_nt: TGCGCCAGCAGCGGGGGAGCCCATACTGGAAACACCATATATTTT
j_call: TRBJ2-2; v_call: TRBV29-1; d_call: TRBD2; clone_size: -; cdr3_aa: CSVERSGGLGELFF; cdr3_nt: TGCAGCGTTGAAAGGTCGGGAGGGCTCGGGGAGCTGTTTTTT
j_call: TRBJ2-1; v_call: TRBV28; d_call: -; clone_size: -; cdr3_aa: CASSLSPGTAADYNEQFF; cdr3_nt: TGTGCCAGCAGTTTATCGCCCGGGACTGCCGCGGACTACAATGAGCAGTTCTTC
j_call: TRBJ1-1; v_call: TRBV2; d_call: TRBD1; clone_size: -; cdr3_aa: CAQGGAYTEAFF; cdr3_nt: TGTGCCCAAGGGGGCGCGTACACTGAAGCTTTCTTT
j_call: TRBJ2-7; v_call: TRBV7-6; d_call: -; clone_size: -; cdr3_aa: CASSLFDEQYF; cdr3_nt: TGTGCCAGCAGCTTATTCGACGAGCAGTACTTC
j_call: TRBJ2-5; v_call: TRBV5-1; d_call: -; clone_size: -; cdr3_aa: CASSLQETQYF; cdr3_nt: TGCGCCAGCAGCTTGCAAGAGACCCAGTACTTC
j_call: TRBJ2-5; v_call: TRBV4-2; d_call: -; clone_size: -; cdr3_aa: CASSQVGLETQYF; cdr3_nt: TGTGCCAGCAGCCAAGTCGGGCTGGAGACCCAGTACTTC
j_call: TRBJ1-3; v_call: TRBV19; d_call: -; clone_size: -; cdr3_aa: CASSGLGGIADTIYF; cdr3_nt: TGTGCCAGTAGTGGTCTCGGAGGTATCGCGGACACCATATATTTT
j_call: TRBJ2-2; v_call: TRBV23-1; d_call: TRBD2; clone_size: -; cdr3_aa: CASTRHPDSGRPPGRELFF; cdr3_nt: TGCGCCAGCACAAGGCATCCGGATAGCGGGAGGCCCCCGGGCCGGGAGCTGTTTTTT
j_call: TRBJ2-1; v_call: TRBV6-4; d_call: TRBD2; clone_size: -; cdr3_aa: CASSGREGNEQFF; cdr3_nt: TGTGCCAGCAGTGGGCGGGAGGGCAATGAGCAGTTCTTC
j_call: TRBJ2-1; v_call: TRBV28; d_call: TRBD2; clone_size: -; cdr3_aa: CASLGASGKRLSYNEQFF; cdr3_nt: TGTGCCAGTTTGGGCGCTAGCGGGAAGAGACTCTCCTACAATGAGCAGTTCTTC
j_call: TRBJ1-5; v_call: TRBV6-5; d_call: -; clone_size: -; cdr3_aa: CASSPDSSNQPQHF; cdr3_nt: TGTGCCAGCAGTCCGGACAGCAGCAATCAGCCCCAGCATTTT
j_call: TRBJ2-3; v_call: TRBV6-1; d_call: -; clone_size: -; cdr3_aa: CASSEYLSRDLDTDTQYF; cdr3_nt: TGTGCCAGCAGTGAATATCTCTCCCGGGACTTAGACACAGATACGCAGTATTTT
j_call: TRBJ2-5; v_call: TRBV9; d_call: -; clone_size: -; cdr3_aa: CASSVGGAGQETQYF; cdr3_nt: TGTGCCAGCAGCGTAGGGGGGGCTGGGCAAGAGACCCAGTACTTC
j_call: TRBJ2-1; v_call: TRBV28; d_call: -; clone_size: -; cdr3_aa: CASSSLTGYGDNEQFF; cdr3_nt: TGTGCCAGCAGTTCTTTGACTGGGTACGGAGACAATGAGCAGTTCTTC
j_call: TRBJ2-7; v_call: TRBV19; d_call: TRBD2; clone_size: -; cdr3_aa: CASRRSSGGPHHEQYF; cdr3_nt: TGTGCCAGTAGACGATCCTCGGGGGGGCCGCACCACGAGCAGTACTTC
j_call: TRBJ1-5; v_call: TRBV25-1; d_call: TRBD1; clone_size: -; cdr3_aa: CASSEGTGGQPQHF; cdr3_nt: TGTGCCAGCAGTGAGGGGACAGGGGGACAGCCCCAGCATTTT